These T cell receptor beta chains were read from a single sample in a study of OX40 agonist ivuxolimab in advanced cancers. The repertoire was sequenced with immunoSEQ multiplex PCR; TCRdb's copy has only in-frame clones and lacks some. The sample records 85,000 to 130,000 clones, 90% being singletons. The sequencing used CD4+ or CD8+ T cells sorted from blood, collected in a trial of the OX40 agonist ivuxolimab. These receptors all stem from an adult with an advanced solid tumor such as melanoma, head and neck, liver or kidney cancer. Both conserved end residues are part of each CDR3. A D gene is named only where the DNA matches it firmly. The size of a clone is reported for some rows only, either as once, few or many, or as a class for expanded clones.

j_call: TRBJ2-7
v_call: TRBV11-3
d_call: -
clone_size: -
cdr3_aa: CASSYGQTYEQYF
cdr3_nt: TGTGCCAGCAGCTATGGACAAACTTACGAGCAGTACTTC

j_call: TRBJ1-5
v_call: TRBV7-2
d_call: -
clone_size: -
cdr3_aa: CASSDFYSNQPQHF
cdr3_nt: TGTGCCAGCAGCGACTTTTATAGCAATCAGCCCCAGCATTTT

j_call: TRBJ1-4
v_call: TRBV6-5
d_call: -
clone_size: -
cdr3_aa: CASSSRGAGGNEKLFF
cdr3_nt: TGTGCCAGCAGTTCGCGGGGGGCCGGGGGTAATGAAAAACTGTTTTTT

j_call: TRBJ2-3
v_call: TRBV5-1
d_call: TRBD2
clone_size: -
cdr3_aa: CASSRGVTDTQYF
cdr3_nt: TGCGCCAGCTCCCGGGGGGTCACAGATACGCAGTATTTT

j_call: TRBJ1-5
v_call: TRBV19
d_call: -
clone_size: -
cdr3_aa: CASSIGGGINQPQHF
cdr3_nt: TGTGCCAGTAGTATCGGAGGAGGGATCAATCAGCCCCAGCATTTT

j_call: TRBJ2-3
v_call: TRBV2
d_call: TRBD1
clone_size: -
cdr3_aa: CAGGQGITDTQYF
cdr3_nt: TGTGCCGGCGGACAGGGGATCACAGATACGCAGTATTTT

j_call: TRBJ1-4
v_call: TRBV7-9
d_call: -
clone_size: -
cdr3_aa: CASSLGQLTNEKLFF
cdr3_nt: TGTGCCAGCAGCTTAGGTCAGCTCACTAATGAAAAACTGTTTTTT

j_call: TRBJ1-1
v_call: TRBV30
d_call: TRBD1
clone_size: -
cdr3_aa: CAWSVRTGHTEAFF
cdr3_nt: TGTGCCTGGAGTGTACGGACAGGGCACACTGAAGCTTTCTTT

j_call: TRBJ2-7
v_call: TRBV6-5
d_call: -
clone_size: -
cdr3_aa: CASSYSTGTYEQYF
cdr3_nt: TGTGCCAGCAGTTACAGTACAGGGACCTACGAGCAGTACTTC

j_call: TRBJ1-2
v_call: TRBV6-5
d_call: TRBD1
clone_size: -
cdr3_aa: CASSYSPTGTGGGYTF
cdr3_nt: TGTGCCAGCAGTTACTCCCCGACCGGGACAGGTGGGGGCTACACCTTC

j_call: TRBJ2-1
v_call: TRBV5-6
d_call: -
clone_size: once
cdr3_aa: CASSSYNEQFF
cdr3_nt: TGTGCCAGCAGCAGTTACAATGAGCAGTTCTTC